This T cell receptor (beta chain) originates from a study of T cells after yellow fever vaccination. General study results and limits: Booster sampling recovered most clones from primary vaccination (approximately 97% CD4, approximately 88% CD8).

MiXCR, applied by TCRdb to the 5' RACE reads, yields one record per CDR3 protein. This sample has some 170,000 distinct CDR3 sequences; around 8.5% occur once, and the top ten carry about a third. This CDR3 is built from 15 residues. V gave up 2 bases and J gave up 1 base, with 12 bases separating them. From germline, CDR1 is SGDLS and CDR2 YYNGEE. This clonotype appeared a few times. The antigen is unknown. The V call is TRBV9, the J call TRBJ1-1, with TRBD1 as a possible D gene (5 bases). This clonotype originated in a man between 18 and 29 years old who received the YFV17D yellow fever vaccine. The sequenced sample was CD8+ T cells sorted from PBMCs, obtained 45 days after the yellow fever booster vaccination. The CDR3 here is CASSVGGYPNTEAFF. The CDR3 DNA reads TGTGCCAGCAGCGTCGGGGGGTATCCGAACACTGAAGCTTTCTTT.